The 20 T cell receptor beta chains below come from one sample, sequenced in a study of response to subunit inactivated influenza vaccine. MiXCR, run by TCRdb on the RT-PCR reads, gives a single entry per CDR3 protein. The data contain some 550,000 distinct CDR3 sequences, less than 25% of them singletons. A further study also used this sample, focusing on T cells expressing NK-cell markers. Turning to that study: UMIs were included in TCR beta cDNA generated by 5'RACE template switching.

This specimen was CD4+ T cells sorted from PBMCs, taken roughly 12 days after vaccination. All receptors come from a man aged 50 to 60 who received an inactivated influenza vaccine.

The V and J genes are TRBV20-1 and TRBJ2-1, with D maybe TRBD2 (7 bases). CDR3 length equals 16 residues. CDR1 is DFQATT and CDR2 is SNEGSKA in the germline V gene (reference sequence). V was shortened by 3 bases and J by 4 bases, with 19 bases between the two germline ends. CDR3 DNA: TGCAGTGCTAGGGCCTTGCGGGGAGGGGGTTACAATGAGCAGTTCTTC. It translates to CSARALRGGGYNEQFF.

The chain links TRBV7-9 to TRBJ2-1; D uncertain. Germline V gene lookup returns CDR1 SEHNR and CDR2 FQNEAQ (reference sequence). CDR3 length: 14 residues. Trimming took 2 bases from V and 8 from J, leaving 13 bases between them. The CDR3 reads CASSLLGLTYEQFF. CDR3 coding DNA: TGTGCCAGCAGCTTACTGGGCTTAACCTATGAGCAGTTCTTC. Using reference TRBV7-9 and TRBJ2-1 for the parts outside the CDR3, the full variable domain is DTGVSQNPRHKITKRGQNVTFRCDPISEHNRLYWYRQTLGQGPEFLTYFQNEAQLEKSRLLSDRFSAERPKGSFSTLEIQRTEQGDSAMYLCASSLLGLTYEQFFGPGTRLTVL.

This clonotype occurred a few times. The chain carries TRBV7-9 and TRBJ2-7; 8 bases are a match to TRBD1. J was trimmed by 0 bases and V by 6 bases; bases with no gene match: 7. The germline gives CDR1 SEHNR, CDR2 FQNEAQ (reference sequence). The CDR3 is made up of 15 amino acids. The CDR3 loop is CASRSDRGSSYEQYF. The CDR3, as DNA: TGTGCCAGCAGATCCGACAGGGGATCCTCCTACGAGCAGTACTTC.

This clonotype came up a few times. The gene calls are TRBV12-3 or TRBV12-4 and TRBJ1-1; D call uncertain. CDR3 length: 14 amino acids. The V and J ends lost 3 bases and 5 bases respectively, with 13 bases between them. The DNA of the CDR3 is TGTGCCAGCAGTTTGGGCTTAAGCCTAACTGAAGCTTTCTTT. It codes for CASSLGLSLTEAFF.

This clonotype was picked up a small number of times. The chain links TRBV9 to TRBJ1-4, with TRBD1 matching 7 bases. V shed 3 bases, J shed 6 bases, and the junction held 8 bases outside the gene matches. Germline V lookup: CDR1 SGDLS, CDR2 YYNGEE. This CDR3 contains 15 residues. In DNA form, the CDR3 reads TGTGCCAGCAGCGCCCGGACAGGACTTTATGAAAAACTGTTTTTT. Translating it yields CASSARTGLYEKLFF.

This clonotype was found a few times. CDR3 coding DNA: TGTGCCAGCAGCCAGGGGTTTGGAGCCTACGAGCAGTACTTC. This sequence encodes CASSQGFGAYEQYF. V and J are TRBV3-1 and TRBJ2-7; D gene ambiguous. V lost 3 bases and J lost 2, with 11 bases in between. CDR1 and CDR2 (germline): LGHDT, YNNKEL (reference sequence). The CDR3 sequence is 14 residues long.

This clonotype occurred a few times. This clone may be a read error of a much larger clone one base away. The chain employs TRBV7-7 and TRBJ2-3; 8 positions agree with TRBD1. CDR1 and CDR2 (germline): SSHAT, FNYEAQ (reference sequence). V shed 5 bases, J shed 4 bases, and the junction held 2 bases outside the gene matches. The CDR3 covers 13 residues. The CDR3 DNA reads TGTGCCAGCAGCCCACAGGGGGCAGATACGCAGTATTTT. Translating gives CASSPQGADTQYF.

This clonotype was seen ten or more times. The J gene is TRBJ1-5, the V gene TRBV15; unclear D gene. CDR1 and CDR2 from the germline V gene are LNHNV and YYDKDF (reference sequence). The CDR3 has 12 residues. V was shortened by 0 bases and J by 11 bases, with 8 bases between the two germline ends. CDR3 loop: CATSRDKGSQHF. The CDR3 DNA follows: TGTGCCACCAGCAGAGATAAGGGTTCCCAGCATTTT.

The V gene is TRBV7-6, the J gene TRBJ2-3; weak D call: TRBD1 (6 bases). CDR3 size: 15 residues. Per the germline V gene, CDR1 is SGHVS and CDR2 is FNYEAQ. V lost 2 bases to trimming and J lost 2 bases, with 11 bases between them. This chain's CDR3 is CASSLPQGNTDTQYF. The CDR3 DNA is TGTGCCAGCAGCTTACCACAGGGAAACACAGATACGCAGTATTTT.

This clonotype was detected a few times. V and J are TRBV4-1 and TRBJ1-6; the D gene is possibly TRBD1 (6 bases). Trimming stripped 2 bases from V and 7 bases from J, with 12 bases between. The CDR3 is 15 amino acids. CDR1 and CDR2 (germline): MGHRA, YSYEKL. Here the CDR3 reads CASSQFAGENSPLHF. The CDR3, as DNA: TGCGCCAGCAGCCAATTCGCAGGGGAGAATTCACCCCTCCACTTT.

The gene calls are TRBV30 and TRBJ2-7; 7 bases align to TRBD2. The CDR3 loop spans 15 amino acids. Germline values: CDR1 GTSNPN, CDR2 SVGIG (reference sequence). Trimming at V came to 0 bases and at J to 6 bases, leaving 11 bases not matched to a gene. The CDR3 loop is CAWSVWAAGKGEQYF. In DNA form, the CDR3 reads TGTGCCTGGAGTGTATGGGCAGCGGGGAAGGGCGAGCAGTACTTC. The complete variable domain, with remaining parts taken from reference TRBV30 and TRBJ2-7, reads SQTIHQWPATLVQPVGSPLSLECTVEGTSNPNLYWYRQAAGRGLQLLFYSVGIGQISSEVPQNLSASRPQDRQFILSSKKLLLSDSGFYLCAWSVWAAGKGEQYFGPGTRLTVT.

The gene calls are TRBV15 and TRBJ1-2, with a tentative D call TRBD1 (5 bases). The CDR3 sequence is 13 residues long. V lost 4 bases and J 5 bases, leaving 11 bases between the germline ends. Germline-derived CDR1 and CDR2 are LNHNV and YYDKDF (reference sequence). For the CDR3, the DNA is TGTGCCACCAGCAAACTTCAGGGATATGGCTACACCTTC. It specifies CATSKLQGYGYTF.

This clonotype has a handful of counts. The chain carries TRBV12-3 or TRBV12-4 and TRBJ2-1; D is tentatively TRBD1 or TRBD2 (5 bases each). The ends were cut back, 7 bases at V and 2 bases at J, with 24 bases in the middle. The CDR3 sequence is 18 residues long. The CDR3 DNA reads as TGTGCCAGCACCCATAATCCCGGGGCAGGGAGCGCCTACAATGAGCAGTTCTTC. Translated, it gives CASTHNPGAGSAYNEQFF.

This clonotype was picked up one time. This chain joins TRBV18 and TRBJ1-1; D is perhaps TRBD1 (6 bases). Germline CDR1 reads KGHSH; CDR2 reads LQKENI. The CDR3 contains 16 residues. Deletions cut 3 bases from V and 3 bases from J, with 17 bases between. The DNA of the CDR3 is TGTGCCAGCTCACCGGCGGGACACGCTGCGGACACTGAAGCTTTCTTT. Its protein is CASSPAGHAADTEAFF. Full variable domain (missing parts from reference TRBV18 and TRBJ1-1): NAGVMQNPRHLVRRRGQEARLRCSPMKGHSHVYWYRQLPEEGLKFMVYLQKENIIDESGMPKERFSAEFPKEGPSILRIQQVVRGDSAAYFCASSPAGHAADTEAFFGQGTRLTVV.

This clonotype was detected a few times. This chain's CDR3 is CASSQMDPRLETQYF. DNA of the CDR3: TGCGCCAGCAGCCAAATGGACCCACGATTGGAGACCCAGTACTTC. This chain links TRBV5-1 with TRBJ2-5; D gene unclear. V lost 4 bases to trimming and J lost 5 bases, with 18 bases between them. The CDR3 is 15 amino acids. CDR1 and CDR2 (germline): SGHRS, YFSETQ.

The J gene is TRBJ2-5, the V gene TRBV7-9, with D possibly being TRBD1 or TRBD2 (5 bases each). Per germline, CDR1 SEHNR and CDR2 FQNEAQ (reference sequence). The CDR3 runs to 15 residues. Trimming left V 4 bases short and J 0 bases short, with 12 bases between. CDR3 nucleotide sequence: TGTGCCAGCAGCTGGGGGTTGCGGTACCAAGAGACCCAGTACTTC. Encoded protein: CASSWGLRYQETQYF.

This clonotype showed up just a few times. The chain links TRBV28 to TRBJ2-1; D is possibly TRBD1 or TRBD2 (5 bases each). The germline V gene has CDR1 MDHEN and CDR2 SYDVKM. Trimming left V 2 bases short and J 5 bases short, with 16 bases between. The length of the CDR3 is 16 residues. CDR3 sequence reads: CASSLAPGRRDNEQFF. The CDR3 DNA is TGTGCCAGCAGTTTAGCTCCGGGACGCCGCGACAATGAGCAGTTCTTC.

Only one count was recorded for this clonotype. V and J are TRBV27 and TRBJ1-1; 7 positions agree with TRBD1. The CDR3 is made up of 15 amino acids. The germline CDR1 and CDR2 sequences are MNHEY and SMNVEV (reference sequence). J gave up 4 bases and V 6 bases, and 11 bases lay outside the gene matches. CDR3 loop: CASSPGTDTSTEAFF. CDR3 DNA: TGTGCCAGCAGCCCCGGGACAGATACCAGCACTGAAGCTTTCTTT.

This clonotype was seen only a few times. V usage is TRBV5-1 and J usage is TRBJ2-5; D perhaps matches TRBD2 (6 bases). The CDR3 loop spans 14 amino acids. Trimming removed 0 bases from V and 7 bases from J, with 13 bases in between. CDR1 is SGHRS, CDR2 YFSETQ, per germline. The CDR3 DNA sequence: TGCGCCAGCAGCTTGGATGGGGGAGCGGGGACCCAGTACTTC. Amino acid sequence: CASSLDGGAGTQYF.

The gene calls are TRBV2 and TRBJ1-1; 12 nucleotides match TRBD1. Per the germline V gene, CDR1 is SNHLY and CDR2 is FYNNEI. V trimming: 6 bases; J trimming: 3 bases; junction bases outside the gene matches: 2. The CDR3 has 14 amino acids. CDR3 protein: CASRGDRGHTEAFF. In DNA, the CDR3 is TGTGCCAGCAGGGGGGACAGGGGGCACACTGAAGCTTTCTTT.